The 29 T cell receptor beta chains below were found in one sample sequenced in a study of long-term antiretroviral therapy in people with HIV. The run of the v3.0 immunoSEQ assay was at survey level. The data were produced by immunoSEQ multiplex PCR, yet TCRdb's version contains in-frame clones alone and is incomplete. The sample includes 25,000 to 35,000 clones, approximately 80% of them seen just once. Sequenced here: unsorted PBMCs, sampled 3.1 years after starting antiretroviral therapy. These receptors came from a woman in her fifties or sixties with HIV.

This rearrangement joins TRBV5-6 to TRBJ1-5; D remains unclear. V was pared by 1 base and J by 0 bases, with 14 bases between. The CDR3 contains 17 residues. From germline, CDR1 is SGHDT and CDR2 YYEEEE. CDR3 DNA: TGTGCCAGCAGCTTGTGGGTTGGACTTTATAGCAATCAGCCCCAGCATTTT. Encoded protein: CASSLWVGLYSNQPQHF.

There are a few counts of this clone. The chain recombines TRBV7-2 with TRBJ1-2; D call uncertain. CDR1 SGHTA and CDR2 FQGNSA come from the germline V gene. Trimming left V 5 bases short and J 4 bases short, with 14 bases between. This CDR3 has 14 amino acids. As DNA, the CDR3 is TGTGCCAGCAGCCACCCCATAGGGCCCTATGGCTACACCTTC. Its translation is CASSHPIGPYGYTF.

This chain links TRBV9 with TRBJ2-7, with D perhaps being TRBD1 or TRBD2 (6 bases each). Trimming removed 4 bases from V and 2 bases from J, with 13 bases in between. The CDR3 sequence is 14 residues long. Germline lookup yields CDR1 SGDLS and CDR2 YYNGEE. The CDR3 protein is CASSLQGGTYEQYF. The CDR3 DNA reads TGTGCCAGCAGCCTCCAAGGGGGGACCTACGAGCAGTACTTC.

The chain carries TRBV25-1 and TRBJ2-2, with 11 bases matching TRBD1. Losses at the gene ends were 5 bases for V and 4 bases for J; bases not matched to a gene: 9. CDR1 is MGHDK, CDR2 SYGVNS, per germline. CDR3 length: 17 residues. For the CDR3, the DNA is TGTGCCAGCAGTTACATGCCCGGGACAGGGGGCACCGGGGAGCTGTTTTTT. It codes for CASSYMPGTGGTGELFF.

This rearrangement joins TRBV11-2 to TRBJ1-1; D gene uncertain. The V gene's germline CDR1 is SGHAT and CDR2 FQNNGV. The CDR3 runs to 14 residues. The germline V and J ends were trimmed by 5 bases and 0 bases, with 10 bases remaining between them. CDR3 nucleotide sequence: TGTGCCAGCAGCCTGGAGGTTCTGAACACTGAAGCTTTCTTT. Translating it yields CASSLEVLNTEAFF.

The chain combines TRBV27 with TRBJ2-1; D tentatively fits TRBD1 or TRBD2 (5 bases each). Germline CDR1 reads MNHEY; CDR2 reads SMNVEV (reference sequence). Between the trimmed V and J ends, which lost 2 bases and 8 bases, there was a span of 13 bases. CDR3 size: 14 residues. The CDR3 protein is CASSLRIRGDEQFF. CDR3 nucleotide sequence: TGTGCCAGCAGTTTAAGGATTAGAGGGGATGAGCAGTTCTTC.

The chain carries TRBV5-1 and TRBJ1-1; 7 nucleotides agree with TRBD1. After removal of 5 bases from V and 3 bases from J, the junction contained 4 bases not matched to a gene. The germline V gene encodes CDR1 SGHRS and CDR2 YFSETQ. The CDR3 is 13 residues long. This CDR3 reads CASRYTGDTEAFF. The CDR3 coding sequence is TGCGCCAGCAGATATACAGGGGACACTGAAGCTTTCTTT.

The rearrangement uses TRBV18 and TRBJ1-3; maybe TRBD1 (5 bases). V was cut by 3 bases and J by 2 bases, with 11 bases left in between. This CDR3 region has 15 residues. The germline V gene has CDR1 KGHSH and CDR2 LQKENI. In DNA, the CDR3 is TGTGCCAGCTCACCCTCAGGGATGGCTGGAAACACCATATATTTT. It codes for CASSPSGMAGNTIYF. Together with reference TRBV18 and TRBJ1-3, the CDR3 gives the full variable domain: NAGVMQNPRHLVRRRGQEARLRCSPMKGHSHVYWYRQLPEEGLKFMVYLQKENIIDESGMPKERFSAEFPKEGPSILRIQQVVRGDSAAYFCASSPSGMAGNTIYFGEGSWLTVV.

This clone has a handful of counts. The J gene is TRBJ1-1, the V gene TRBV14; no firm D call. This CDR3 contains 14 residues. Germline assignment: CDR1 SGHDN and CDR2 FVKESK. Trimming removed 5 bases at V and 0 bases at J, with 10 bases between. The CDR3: CASSKTQLNTEAFF. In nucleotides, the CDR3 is TGTGCCAGCAGCAAAACTCAGTTGAACACTGAAGCTTTCTTT.

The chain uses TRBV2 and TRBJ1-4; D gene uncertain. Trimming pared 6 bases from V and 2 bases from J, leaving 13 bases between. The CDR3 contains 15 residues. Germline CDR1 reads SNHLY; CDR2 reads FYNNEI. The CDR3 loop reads CASSTVGATNEKLFF. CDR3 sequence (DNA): TGTGCCAGCAGCACAGTCGGCGCGACTAATGAAAAACTGTTTTTT. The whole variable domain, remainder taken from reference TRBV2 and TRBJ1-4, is EPEVTQTPSHQVTQMGQEVILRCVPISNHLYFYWYRQILGQKVEFLVSFYNNEISEKSEIFDDQFSVERPDGSNFTLKIRSTKLEDSAMYFCASSTVGATNEKLFFGSGTQLSVL.

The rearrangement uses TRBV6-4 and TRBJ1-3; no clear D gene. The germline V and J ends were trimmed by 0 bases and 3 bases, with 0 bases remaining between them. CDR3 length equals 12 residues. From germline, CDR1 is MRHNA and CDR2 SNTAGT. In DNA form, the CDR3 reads TGTGCCAGCAGTGACTCTGGAAACACCATATATTTT. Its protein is CASSDSGNTIYF.

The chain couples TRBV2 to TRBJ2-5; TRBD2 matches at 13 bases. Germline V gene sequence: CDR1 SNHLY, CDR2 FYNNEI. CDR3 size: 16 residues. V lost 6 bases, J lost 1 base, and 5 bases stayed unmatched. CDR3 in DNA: TGTGCCAGCAGGACTGGGACTAGCGGGGCCCAAGAGACCCAGTACTTC. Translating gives CASRTGTSGAQETQYF.

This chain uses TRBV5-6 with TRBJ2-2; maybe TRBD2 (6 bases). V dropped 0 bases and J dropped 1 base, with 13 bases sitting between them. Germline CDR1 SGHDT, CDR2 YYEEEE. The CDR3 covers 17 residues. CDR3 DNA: TGTGCCAGCAGCTTGGGGGCGGACGGGGGGAACACCGGGGAGCTGTTTTTT. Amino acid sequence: CASSLGADGGNTGELFF.

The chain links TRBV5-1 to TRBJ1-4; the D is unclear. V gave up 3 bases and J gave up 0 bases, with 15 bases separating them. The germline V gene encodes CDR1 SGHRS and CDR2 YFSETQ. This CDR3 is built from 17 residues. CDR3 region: CASSSDGVDATNEKLFF. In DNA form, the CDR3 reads TGCGCCAGCAGCTCCGACGGGGTTGATGCAACTAATGAAAAACTGTTTTTT. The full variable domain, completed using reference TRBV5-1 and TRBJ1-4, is KAGVTQTPRYLIKTRGQQVTLSCSPISGHRSVSWYQQTPGQGLQFLFEYFSETQRNKGNFPGRFSGRQFSNSRSEMNVSTLELGDSALYLCASSSDGVDATNEKLFFGSGTQLSVL.

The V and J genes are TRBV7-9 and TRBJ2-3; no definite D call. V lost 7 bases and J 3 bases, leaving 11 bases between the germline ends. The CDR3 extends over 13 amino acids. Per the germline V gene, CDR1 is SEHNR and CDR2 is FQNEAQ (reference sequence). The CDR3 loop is CASTKVWTDTQYF. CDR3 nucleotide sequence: TGTGCCAGCACCAAGGTTTGGACAGATACGCAGTATTTT.

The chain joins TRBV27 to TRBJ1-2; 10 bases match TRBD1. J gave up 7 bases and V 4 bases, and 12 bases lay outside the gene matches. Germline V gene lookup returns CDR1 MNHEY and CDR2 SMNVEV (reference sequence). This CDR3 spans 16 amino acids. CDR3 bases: TGTGCCAGCAGTTCCTCACCCGGGACAGGGGATCCTGGCTACACCTTC. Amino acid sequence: CASSSSPGTGDPGYTF.

The CDR3 sequence is CASSEVLAGGLKTQYF. In DNA, the CDR3 is TGTGCCAGCAGTGAAGTGCTAGCGGGGGGGCTGAAGACCCAGTACTTC. The rearrangement links TRBV6-1 to TRBJ2-5; 12 nucleotides match TRBD2. The CDR3 has 16 amino acids. Germline CDR1 and CDR2: MNHNS and SASEGT. The J segment lost 6 bases and the V segment lost 1 base, leaving 6 bases of the junction unmatched.

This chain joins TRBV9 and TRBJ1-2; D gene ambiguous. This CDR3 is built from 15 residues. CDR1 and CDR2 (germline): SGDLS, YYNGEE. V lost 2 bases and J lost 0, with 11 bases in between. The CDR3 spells CASSVTPDTNYGYTF. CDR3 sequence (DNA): TGTGCCAGCAGCGTGACGCCGGATACTAACTATGGCTACACCTTC.

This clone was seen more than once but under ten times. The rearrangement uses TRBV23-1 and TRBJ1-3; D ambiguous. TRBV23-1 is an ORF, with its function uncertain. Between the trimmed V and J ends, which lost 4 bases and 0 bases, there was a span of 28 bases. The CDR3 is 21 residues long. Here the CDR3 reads CASSPRPGSGPLTSSGNTIYF. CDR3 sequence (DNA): TGCGCCAGCAGTCCCCGACCAGGAAGCGGCCCTCTCACATCCTCTGGAAACACCATATATTTT.

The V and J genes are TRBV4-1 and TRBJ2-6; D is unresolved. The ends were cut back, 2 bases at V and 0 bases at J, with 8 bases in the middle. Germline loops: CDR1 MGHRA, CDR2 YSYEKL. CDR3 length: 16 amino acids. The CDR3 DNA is TGCGCCAGCAGCCAACAGGTGTTCTCTGGGGCCAACGTCCTGACTTTC. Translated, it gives CASSQQVFSGANVLTF.

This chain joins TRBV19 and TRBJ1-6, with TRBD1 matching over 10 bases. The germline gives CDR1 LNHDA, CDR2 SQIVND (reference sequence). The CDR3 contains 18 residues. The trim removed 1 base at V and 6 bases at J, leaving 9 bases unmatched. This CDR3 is CASSIGPGQGFINSPLHF. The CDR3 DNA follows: TGTGCCAGTAGTATAGGACCGGGACAGGGGTTTATTAATTCACCCCTCCACTTT.

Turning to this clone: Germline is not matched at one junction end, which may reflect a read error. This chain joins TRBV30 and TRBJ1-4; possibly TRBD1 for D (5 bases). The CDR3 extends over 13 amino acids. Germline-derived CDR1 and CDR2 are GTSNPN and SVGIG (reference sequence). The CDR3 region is CAGRKGYNEKLFF. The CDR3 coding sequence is TGTGCCGGGAGGAAGGGGTATAATGAAAAACTGTTTTTT. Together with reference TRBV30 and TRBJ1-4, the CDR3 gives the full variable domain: SQTIHQWPATLVQPVGSPLSLECTVEGTSNPNLYWYRQAAGRGLQLLFYSVGIGQISSEVPQNLSASRPQDRQFILSSKKLLLSDSGFYLCAGRKGYNEKLFFGSGTQLSVL.

The CDR3 protein is CASSLGAGGRETQYF. The CDR3 DNA sequence: TGTGCCAGCAGCCTCGGAGCGGGGGGGCGGGAGACCCAGTACTTC. The chain has TRBV7-3 and TRBJ2-5, with 10 nucleotides matching TRBD2. This CDR3 is built from 15 residues. The germline V gene has CDR1 SGHTA and CDR2 FQGTGA. V was clipped by 5 bases and J by 5 bases; unmatched bases: 8.

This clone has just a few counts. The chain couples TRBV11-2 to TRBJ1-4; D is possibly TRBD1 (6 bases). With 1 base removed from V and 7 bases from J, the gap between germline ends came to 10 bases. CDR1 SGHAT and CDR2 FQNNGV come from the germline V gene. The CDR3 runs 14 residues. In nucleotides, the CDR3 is TGTGCCAGCAGCTTAGGGGGGGCTCGTGAAAAACTGTTTTTT. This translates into CASSLGGAREKLFF.

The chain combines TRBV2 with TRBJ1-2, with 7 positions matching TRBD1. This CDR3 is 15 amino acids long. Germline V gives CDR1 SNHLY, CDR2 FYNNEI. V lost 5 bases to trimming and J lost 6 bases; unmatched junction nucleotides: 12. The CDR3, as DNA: TGTGCCAGCAGTTTAACCATGACAGGGCAGGATGGCTACACCTTC. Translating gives CASSLTMTGQDGYTF.

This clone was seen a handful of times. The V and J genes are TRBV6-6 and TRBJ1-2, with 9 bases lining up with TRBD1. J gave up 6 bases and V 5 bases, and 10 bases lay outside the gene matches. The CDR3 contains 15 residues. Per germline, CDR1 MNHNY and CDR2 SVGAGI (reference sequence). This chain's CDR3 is CASSPDRDRAHGYTF. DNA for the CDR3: TGTGCCAGCAGTCCGGACCGGGACAGGGCACATGGCTACACCTTC.

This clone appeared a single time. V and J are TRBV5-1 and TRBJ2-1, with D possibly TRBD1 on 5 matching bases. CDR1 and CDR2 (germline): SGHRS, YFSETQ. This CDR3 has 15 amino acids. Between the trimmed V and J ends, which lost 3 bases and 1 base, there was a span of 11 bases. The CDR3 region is CASSSMTDSYNEQFF. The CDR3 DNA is TGCGCCAGCAGCTCGATGACAGATTCCTACAATGAGCAGTTCTTC. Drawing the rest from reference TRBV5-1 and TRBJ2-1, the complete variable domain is KAGVTQTPRYLIKTRGQQVTLSCSPISGHRSVSWYQQTPGQGLQFLFEYFSETQRNKGNFPGRFSGRQFSNSRSEMNVSTLELGDSALYLCASSSMTDSYNEQFFGPGTRLTVL.

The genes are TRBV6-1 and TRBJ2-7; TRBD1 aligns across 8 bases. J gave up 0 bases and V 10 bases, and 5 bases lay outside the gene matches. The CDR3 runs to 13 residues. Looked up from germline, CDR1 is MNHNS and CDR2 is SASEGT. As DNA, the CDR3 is TGTGCCATTGGGACAGGAACCTCCTACGAGCAGTACGTC. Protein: CAIGTGTSYEQYV.

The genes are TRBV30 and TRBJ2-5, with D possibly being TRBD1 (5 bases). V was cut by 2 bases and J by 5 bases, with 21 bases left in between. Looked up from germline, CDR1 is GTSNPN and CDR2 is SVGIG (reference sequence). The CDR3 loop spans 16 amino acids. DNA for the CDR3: TGTGCCTGGAGTATACAGAAGGGGCTAAATGGCGAGACCCAGTACTTC. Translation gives CAWSIQKGLNGETQYF.